The entry below gives a single TCR beta chain sequence along with its context. By definition, stable hyperthyroidism involved no ophthalmopathy within 18 months of follow-up. Aged 18 to 65, hyperthyroidism patients had new diagnoses of under 2 months' duration. PBMCs were obtained from 10 ml of fresh peripheral blood. The data originate from a study of Graves' ophthalmopathy and Graves' hyperthyroidism. Amplification from RNA transcripts yielded the TCR beta CDR3 regions. HTBI primers served in a first-round RT-PCR, which a second-round multiplex PCR followed. MiXCR was run by TCRdb on the multiplex PCR reads, yielding one entry per CDR3 protein. The table has hundreds of thousands of distinct CDR3 sequences, approximately 21% seen once. The CDR3 has 12 amino acids. Trimming took 3 bases from V and 9 from J, leaving 10 bases between them.

The sequenced sample was peripheral blood. This chain uses TRBV12-3 or TRBV12-4 with TRBJ2-3, with no clear D. The clonotype comes from a woman between 18 and 29 years old with stable Graves' hyperthyroidism. Some clones in this sample may be carry-over from other donors' samples. CDR3 coding DNA: TGTGCCAGCAGTTTCCGATCGGAGACGCAGTATTTT. It specifies CASSFRSETQYF.